A single sample is the source of the 27 T cell receptor beta chains below, sequenced in a study of blood T cell repertoires in COVID-19. Sequencing was performed with immunoSEQ multiplex PCR; in TCRdb, only in-frame clones are kept and a portion is missing. The sample shows some 45,000 clones, about 80% of them seen only once. Sequenced sample: peripheral blood. These receptors came from a man aged 60-69 years with acute or convalescent COVID-19.

The table lists this clone with a count of one. This chain links TRBV28 with TRBJ1-2; D is unclear. CDR1 and CDR2 from the germline V gene are MDHEN and SYDVKM. V was cut by 10 bases and J by 4 bases, with 7 bases left in between. The CDR3 sequence is 10 residues long. CDR3 sequence (DNA): TGTGCCATTCAGTCCTATGGCTACACCTTC. It specifies CAIQSYGYTF.

The chain has TRBV19 and TRBJ1-5; D not resolved. In germline, CDR1 is LNHDA, CDR2 SQIVND (reference sequence). V lost 5 bases and J 5 bases, leaving 10 bases between the germline ends. The CDR3 covers 13 residues. The DNA of the CDR3 is TGTGCCAGTAGTGCGGTTCCTGATCAGCCCCAGCATTTT. This encodes CASSAVPDQPQHF.

The chain uses TRBV3-1 (or the pseudogene TRBV3-2) and TRBJ1-2, with D hard to call. Germline assignment: CDR1 LGHDT and CDR2 YNNKEL (reference sequence). The V end was cut by 1 base, the J end by 7 bases, with 4 bases between. This CDR3 is built from 11 residues. The CDR3 here is CASSQASGYTF. Written as DNA, the CDR3 is TGTGCCAGCAGCCAAGCCAGTGGCTACACCTTC.

The chain couples TRBV30 to TRBJ2-7, with D maybe TRBD1 (6 bases). CDR1 is GTSNPN, CDR2 SVGIG, per germline (reference sequence). The CDR3 extends over 13 amino acids. V dropped 4 bases and J dropped 3 bases, with 13 bases sitting between them. CDR3 in DNA: TGTGCCTGGACAGGGGACCTAAACTACGAGCAGTACTTC. Translated, it gives CAWTGDLNYEQYF.

This clone showed up just once. The rearrangement links TRBV19 to TRBJ2-7; D perhaps matches TRBD1 (5 bases). Trimming took 3 bases from V and 4 from J, leaving 16 bases between them. The CDR3 is made up of 15 amino acids. Germline CDR1 reads LNHDA; CDR2 reads SQIVND (reference sequence). CDR3 sequence (DNA): TGTGCCAGTAGTATTGAAAGGGGCCCACTTTACGAGCAGTACTTC. Its translation is CASSIERGPLYEQYF.

V gene TRBV19 combines with J gene TRBJ1-2; possible D gene TRBD1, 5 bases. V was cut by 2 bases and J by 4 bases, with 17 bases left in between. CDR3 length: 16 amino acids. CDR1 is LNHDA and CDR2 is SQIVND in the germline V gene (reference sequence). The CDR3 sequence: CASSIRRDGLGYGYTF. The CDR3 DNA sequence: TGTGCCAGTAGTATACGGAGGGACGGCTTAGGCTATGGCTACACCTTC.

V usage is TRBV6-5 and J usage is TRBJ1-5, with 10 bases fitting TRBD1. This CDR3 is 15 amino acids long. In germline, CDR1 is MNHEY, CDR2 SVGAGI. V gave up 6 bases and J gave up 0 bases; unmatched junction bases: 2. The CDR3 region has the DNA TGTGCCAGCAGCGACAGGGGGCCTAGCAATCAGCCCCAGCATTTT. Its translation: CASSDRGPSNQPQHF.

The table lists this clone with a count of one. CDR3 amino acids: CASSRRDRNYGYTF. The CDR3 DNA follows: TGTGCCAGCAGCCGTAGGGACAGAAACTATGGCTACACCTTC. This chain links TRBV5-6 with TRBJ1-2, with 7 positions matching TRBD1. The CDR3 contains 14 residues. The junction had 5 bases not matched to a gene; V was cut back by 4 bases and J by 2 bases. Per the germline V gene, CDR1 is SGHDT and CDR2 is YYEEEE.

CDR3 sequence reads: CSVEDLLEAFF. CDR3 DNA sequence: TGCAGCGTTGAAGATCTCTTGGAAGCTTTCTTT. This chain uses TRBV29-1 with TRBJ1-1; D gene ambiguous. There are 11 residues in the CDR3. Trimming removed 0 bases at V and 8 bases at J, with 7 bases between. Per the germline V gene, CDR1 is SQVTM and CDR2 is ANQGSEA.

This clone was recorded only once. J is TRBJ2-5 and V is TRBV19, with D uncertain. Trimming removed 1 base from V and 5 bases from J, with 14 bases in between. CDR1 is LNHDA, CDR2 SQIVND, per germline (reference sequence). The length of the CDR3 is 15 residues. The CDR3 spells CASSIGPGLVETQYF. CDR3 nucleotide sequence: TGTGCCAGTAGTATAGGGCCTGGGCTGGTGGAGACCCAGTACTTC.

V and J are TRBV5-4 and TRBJ2-7; TRBD1 might be the D (5 bases). The CDR3 length is 14 residues. Germline CDR1 and CDR2: SGHNT and YYREEE (reference sequence). Trimming removed 1 base from V and 7 bases from J, with 15 bases in between. CDR3 bases: TGTGCCAGCAGCTTGTTAGGGGTCTTGGAAGAGCAGTACTTC. It encodes CASSLLGVLEEQYF. Supplemented by reference TRBV5-4 and TRBJ2-7, the full variable domain reads ETGVTQSPTHLIKTRGQQVTLRCSSQSGHNTVSWYQQALGQGPQFIFQYYREEENGRGNFPPRFSGLQFPNYSSELNVNALELDDSALYLCASSLLGVLEEQYFGPGTRLTVT.

This chain uses TRBV7-2 with TRBJ2-5, with TRBD2 matching 7 bases. Germline CDR1 and CDR2: SGHTA and FQGNSA. The V gene end was trimmed by 5 bases and the J gene end by 5 bases; junction bases not matched to a gene: 8. CDR3 length equals 14 residues. The CDR3 region has the DNA TGTGCCAGCAGCCTCGGACTAGTTCGGGAGACCCAGTACTTC. Translating it yields CASSLGLVRETQYF.

J is TRBJ1-1 and V is TRBV11-2, with D possibly TRBD1 on 5 matching bases. Germline CDR1 and CDR2: SGHAT and FQNNGV. The CDR3 is made up of 14 amino acids. V was shortened by 6 bases and J by 3 bases, with 14 bases between the two germline ends. The DNA for the CDR3 is TGTGCCAGCAGTGCTGATGGGGGGGACACTGAAGCTTTCTTT. This sequence encodes CASSADGGDTEAFF.

This clone was picked up one time. The V gene is TRBV9, the J gene TRBJ1-2; perhaps TRBD1 as D (6 bases). V gave up 3 bases and J gave up 6 bases, with 9 bases separating them. CDR1 and CDR2 from the germline V gene are SGDLS and YYNGEE. There are 12 residues in the CDR3. The CDR3 loop is CASSAYRDGYTF. DNA for the CDR3: TGTGCCAGCAGCGCCTACAGGGATGGCTACACCTTC.

The chain combines TRBV7-2 with TRBJ1-2; 8 positions match TRBD1. The CDR3 is 13 amino acids. The V gene's germline CDR1 is SGHTA and CDR2 FQGNSA. V was pared by 5 bases and J by 4 bases, with 3 bases of the junction left unmatched. CDR3 loop: CASSPGGFYGYTF. CDR3 in DNA: TGTGCCAGCAGCCCAGGGGGCTTCTATGGCTACACCTTC.

This clone was observed a handful of times. For the CDR3, the DNA is TGTGCCAGCTCACCACGCCAGGGGGGTAACTCCAATCAGCCCCAGCATTTT. Its protein product is CASSPRQGGNSNQPQHF. This chain connects TRBV18 to TRBJ1-5; 7 positions match TRBD1. Germline V lookup: CDR1 KGHSH, CDR2 LQKENI. With V trimmed by 1 base and J by 3 bases, 9 bases remained unmatched. The CDR3 sequence is 17 residues long.

This clone was seen once. The V gene is TRBV18, the J gene TRBJ1-4; a possible D gene is TRBD1 (5 bases). Germline CDR1 KGHSH, CDR2 LQKENI. V lost 2 bases and J lost 6, with 10 bases in between. This CDR3 is 14 amino acids long. CDR3 residues: CASSPKGGDEKLFF. CDR3 coding DNA: TGTGCCAGCTCACCAAAAGGAGGGGATGAAAAACTGTTTTTT.

The gene calls are TRBV5-1 and TRBJ1-2; 12 bases line up with TRBD1. V gave up 5 bases and J gave up 4 bases; unmatched junction bases: 9. Germline CDR1 and CDR2: SGHRS and YFSETQ. CDR3 size: 16 residues. The CDR3 here is CASRPGQGALGYGYTF. In nucleotides, the CDR3 is TGCGCCAGCAGGCCGGGACAGGGGGCCTTGGGCTATGGCTACACCTTC.

V is TRBV14 and J is TRBJ2-5; D is possibly TRBD1 (6 bases). CDR1 is SGHDN, CDR2 FVKESK, per germline. This CDR3 spans 16 amino acids. V was pared by 4 bases and J by 2 bases, with 17 bases between. CDR3 loop: CASSRGQINGQETQYF. The CDR3 coding sequence is TGTGCCAGCAGCCGAGGACAGATTAACGGGCAAGAGACCCAGTACTTC.

The CDR3 region is CASSQDTGLGTDTQYF. In DNA, the CDR3 is TGCGCCAGCAGCCAAGATACGGGACTTGGCACAGATACGCAGTATTTT. V gene TRBV4-3 combines with J gene TRBJ2-3; TRBD2 is a possible D gene (6 bases). Trimming pared 0 bases from V and 1 base from J, leaving 11 bases between. Germline CDR1 LGHNA, CDR2 YSLEER. This CDR3 contains 16 residues.

This chain joins TRBV5-4 and TRBJ1-5, with 9 nucleotides matching TRBD1. The CDR3 runs to 14 residues. Germline assignment: CDR1 SGHNT and CDR2 YYREEE (reference sequence). Trimming cost V 2 bases and J 4 bases; bases outside gene matches: 1. The CDR3 DNA is TGTGCCAGCAGCTTACAGGGGGCAAATCAGCCCCAGCATTTT. Protein sequence: CASSLQGANQPQHF.

The rearrangement uses TRBV9 and TRBJ2-7, with 10 bases fitting TRBD2. The CDR3 consists of 16 residues. Germline V gives CDR1 SGDLS, CDR2 YYNGEE. Trimming took 0 bases from V and 0 from J; bases not matched to a gene: 3. CDR3 DNA sequence: TGTGCCAGCAGCGTAGGTAGCGGGGGGCACTCCTACGAGCAGTACTTC. Amino acid sequence: CASSVGSGGHSYEQYF.

This clone was picked up a small number of times. V is TRBV28 and J is TRBJ1-1; 8 positions agree with TRBD1. Germline loops: CDR1 MDHEN, CDR2 SYDVKM. The CDR3 totals 14 residues. With V trimmed by 4 bases and J by 6 bases, 7 bases remained unmatched. DNA of the CDR3: TGTGCCAGCAGTTCCCTCGGACAGGGCTCTGAAGCTTTCTTT. This sequence encodes CASSSLGQGSEAFF.

The V gene is TRBV12-3 or TRBV12-4, the J gene TRBJ1-1; 10 bases line up with TRBD1. This CDR3 region has 12 residues. V lost 11 bases to trimming and J lost 5 bases; unmatched junction nucleotides: 5. CDR3 sequence: CAGRQGATEAFF. CDR3 nucleotides: TGTGCCGGCCGACAGGGGGCGACTGAAGCTTTCTTT.

The chain joins TRBV6-2 or TRBV6-3 to TRBJ1-5; D may be TRBD1 (6 bases). CDR1 and CDR2 from the germline V gene are MNHEY and SVGEGT. The CDR3 consists of 18 residues. Trimming removed 2 bases from V and 0 bases from J, with 17 bases in between. For the CDR3, the DNA is TGTGCCAGCAGTTACCCCACCGGGACAAGTTATAGCAATCAGCCCCAGCATTTT. Residues: CASSYPTGTSYSNQPQHF.

The chain carries TRBV7-9 and TRBJ1-2; D not certain. V lost 0 bases and J 14 bases, leaving 16 bases between the germline ends. This CDR3 has 13 residues. Germline values: CDR1 SEHNR, CDR2 FQNEAQ (reference sequence). CDR3 nucleotide sequence: TGTGCCAGCAGCTTAGCGAAGGGAGGGCGTCGGACCTTC. Translated: CASSLAKGGRRTF.

V gene TRBV7-9 combines with J gene TRBJ1-5; TRBD1 aligns across 7 bases. This CDR3 region has 16 residues. V shed 1 base and J 2 bases; nucleotides not matched to a gene: 5. CDR1 is SEHNR and CDR2 is FQNEAQ in the germline V gene (reference sequence). The CDR3 sequence: CASSLGRQGGNQPQHF. CDR3 DNA: TGTGCCAGCAGCTTAGGACGACAGGGAGGCAATCAGCCCCAGCATTTT.